Each of the 20 T cell receptor beta chains below was sequenced from the same sample in a study of T cell responses to AZD1222 COVID-19 vaccine. Profiled with immunoSEQ multiplex PCR; TCRdb holds only in-frame clones, not every one. The sample holds some 200,000 clones, over 80% seen once. The source was peripheral blood, collected on day 0 of AZD1222 vaccination. Source of these receptors: an adult in good health.

The V and J genes are TRBV4-2 and TRBJ2-1; 11 nucleotides agree with TRBD2. The CDR3 has 16 residues. J was trimmed by 4 bases and V by 5 bases; bases with no gene match: 7. Germline lookup yields CDR1 LGHNA and CDR2 YNFKEQ. The CDR3 coding sequence is TGTGCCAGCAGCTTACTAGCGGGAGAGGGGTACAATGAGCAGTTCTTC. Its translation: CASSLLAGEGYNEQFF.

The chain links TRBV2 to TRBJ2-3; D uncertain. Trimming took 3 bases from V and 8 from J, leaving 12 bases between them. This CDR3 has 13 residues. Germline V gene data show CDR1 as SNHLY and CDR2 as FYNNEI. Written as DNA, the CDR3 is TGTGCCAGCAGTGACACTCTCTCTGGTACGCAGTATTTT. It specifies CASSDTLSGTQYF.

V and J are TRBV10-3 and TRBJ2-5, with 7 bases fitting TRBD2. Germline lookup yields CDR1 ENHRY and CDR2 SYGVKD. Unmatched junction bases numbered 3, after V lost 3 bases and J lost 2 bases. There are 14 residues in the CDR3. The CDR3 sequence is CAISDLGGQETQYF. The CDR3 nucleotides are TGTGCCATCAGTGACCTGGGAGGGCAAGAGACCCAGTACTTC.

This rearrangement joins TRBV30 to TRBJ1-4; D call uncertain. The CDR3 length is 16 residues. Germline V gives CDR1 GTSNPN, CDR2 SVGIG (reference sequence). Trimming stripped 0 bases from V and 5 bases from J, with 16 bases between. The chain's CDR3 is CAWSVSFTSRNEKLFF. DNA for the CDR3: TGTGCCTGGAGTGTAAGTTTTACTTCAAGGAATGAAAAACTGTTTTTT.

The chain couples TRBV29-1 to TRBJ2-7, with D maybe TRBD2 (6 bases). Trimming took 5 bases from V and 5 from J, leaving 13 bases between them. The CDR3 sequence is 12 residues long. From germline, CDR1 is SQVTM and CDR2 ANQGSEA. CDR3 nucleotide sequence: TGCAGCGTTTCCCCAACGGGGGACGAGCAGTACTTC. This encodes CSVSPTGDEQYF.

The chain combines TRBV3-1 (or the pseudogene TRBV3-2) with TRBJ1-3; D is uncertain. The CDR3 is made up of 14 amino acids. Germline values: CDR1 LGHDT, CDR2 YNNKEL (reference sequence). V was clipped by 1 base and J by 0 bases, with 4 bases between them. This chain's CDR3 is CASSQASSGNTIYF. In DNA form, the CDR3 reads TGTGCCAGCAGCCAAGCATCCTCTGGAAACACCATATATTTT.

This chain links TRBV5-1 with TRBJ1-1; D remains unclear. The V gene lost 3 bases and the J gene lost 4 bases, with 16 bases spanning the gap. CDR3 length: 15 residues. Germline CDR1 reads SGHRS; CDR2 reads YFSETQ. CDR3 DNA: TGCGCCAGCAGCTCATCTAACCGGGGAGGCACTGAAGCTTTCTTT. Amino acid sequence: CASSSSNRGGTEAFF. The entire variable domain, with the rest obtained from reference TRBV5-1 and TRBJ1-1, is as follows: KAGVTQTPRYLIKTRGQQVTLSCSPISGHRSVSWYQQTPGQGLQFLFEYFSETQRNKGNFPGRFSGRQFSNSRSEMNVSTLELGDSALYLCASSSSNRGGTEAFFGQGTRLTVV.

V is TRBV3-1 (or the pseudogene TRBV3-2) and J is TRBJ2-5, with 8 nucleotides matching TRBD2. The CDR3 totals 16 residues. Trimming at V came to 4 bases and at J to 3 bases, leaving 10 bases not matched to a gene. Germline V gives CDR1 LGHDT, CDR2 YNNKEL (reference sequence). The CDR3 DNA follows: TGTGCCAGCAGCCCCCCGGGGGCGGGGGGAAAAGAGACCCAGTACTTC. This gives the protein CASSPPGAGGKETQYF.

The chain links TRBV28 to TRBJ2-1, with D possibly matching TRBD1 (5 bases). The V end was cut by 1 base, the J end by 4 bases, with 11 bases between. There are 15 residues in the CDR3. Germline loops: CDR1 MDHEN, CDR2 SYDVKM. This CDR3 is CASSLFDRSYNEQFF. The CDR3 DNA follows: TGTGCCAGCAGTTTATTCGACAGATCTTACAATGAGCAGTTCTTC.

The V call is TRBV27, the J call TRBJ2-1, with TRBD2 identical over 8 bases. The CDR3 sequence is 9 residues long. Losses at the gene ends were 9 bases for V and 15 bases for J; bases not matched to a gene: 4. Germline CDR1 is MNHEY and CDR2 is SMNVEV (reference sequence). CDR3 coding DNA: TGTGCCAGTCGGGAGGGCAGGTTCTTC. Translating gives CASREGRFF.

The rearrangement uses TRBV7-3 and TRBJ1-2; tentatively, D is TRBD1 (5 bases). V gave up 5 bases and J gave up 7 bases, with 20 bases separating them. Germline V gene sequence: CDR1 SGHTA, CDR2 FQGTGA. This CDR3 comprises 15 residues. The CDR3 here is CASSHGGPRTSGYTF. The CDR3 nucleotides read TGTGCCAGCAGCCATGGGGGACCCCGGACCTCTGGCTACACCTTC.

This clone occurred once. The chain has TRBV5-6 and TRBJ1-5; the D is unclear. CDR3 length: 16 amino acids. The V gene lost 4 bases and the J gene lost 0 bases, with 14 bases spanning the gap. CDR1 is SGHDT, CDR2 YYEEEE, per germline. The CDR3 loop reads CASSARREYSNQPQHF. The CDR3 DNA is TGTGCCAGCAGCGCCCGCCGGGAGTATAGCAATCAGCCCCAGCATTTT.

The rearrangement links TRBV28 to TRBJ1-2; TRBD1 matches 9 bases. Germline V CDR1 and CDR2: MDHEN, SYDVKM. The CDR3 is 12 amino acids. The CDR3: CAIPGTGNGYTF. The CDR3 DNA sequence: TGTGCGATCCCCGGGACAGGGAATGGCTACACCTTC.

In DNA, the CDR3 is TGCGCCAGCACTATGGGACAGGGCTTCGGGGAGCTGTTTTTT. As protein: CASTMGQGFGELFF. V usage is TRBV10-2 and J usage is TRBJ2-2; 9 bases align to TRBD1. V shed 7 bases and J 7 bases; nucleotides not matched to a gene: 7. This CDR3 contains 14 residues. The germline V gene has CDR1 WSHSY and CDR2 SAAADI.

The chain links TRBV27 to TRBJ2-5; TRBD2 agrees at 13 bases. Per germline, CDR1 MNHEY and CDR2 SMNVEV (reference sequence). The CDR3 covers 17 residues. J lost 1 base, V lost 5 bases, and 7 bases had no gene match. The CDR3 reads CASSPGTSGTTQETQYF. The DNA for the CDR3 is TGTGCCAGCAGTCCCGGGACTAGCGGGACTACCCAAGAGACCCAGTACTTC.

The gene calls are TRBV10-3 and TRBJ1-1, with 7 bases identical to TRBD1. V dropped 9 bases and J dropped 0; count of bases not matched to a gene: 1. The germline V gene has CDR1 ENHRY and CDR2 SYGVKD. The CDR3 consists of 12 residues. CDR3 DNA: TGTGCCATACAGGGGATGAACACTGAAGCTTTCTTT. As protein: CAIQGMNTEAFF.

CDR3: CASSRLPMGQGTGEQYF. The CDR3 DNA reads TGTGCCAGTAGTCGCCTTCCTATGGGACAGGGGACGGGCGAGCAGTACTTC. The V and J genes are TRBV19 and TRBJ2-7, with 10 bases lining up with TRBD1. Per the germline V gene, CDR1 is LNHDA and CDR2 is SQIVND (reference sequence). The CDR3 runs 17 residues. The trim removed 5 bases at V and 6 bases at J, leaving 16 bases unmatched.

The CDR3 nucleotides read TGCAGCGTTGTGATTTGGGGCACTGAAGCTTTCTTT. It encodes CSVVIWGTEAFF. The chain uses TRBV29-1 and TRBJ1-1; no firm D call. Trimming shortened V by 4 bases and J by 4 bases, and 10 bases separated the two germline ends. The CDR3 is made up of 12 amino acids. Germline V gene lookup returns CDR1 SQVTM and CDR2 ANQGSEA.

This sequence joins TRBV6-1 and TRBJ1-1, with TRBD1 matching 10 bases. Germline V CDR1 and CDR2: MNHNS, SASEGT. With 3 bases clipped from V and 2 bases from J, the junction kept 9 bases outside the gene matches. The CDR3 loop spans 17 amino acids. The DNA of the CDR3 is TGTGCCAGCAGTGATCCGACAGGGGGCTATCGAAACACTGAAGCTTTCTTT. It yields the protein CASSDPTGGYRNTEAFF.

The genes are TRBV19 and TRBJ1-1, with 9 nucleotides matching TRBD1. V trimming: 9 bases; J trimming: 7 bases; junction bases outside the gene matches: 12. Germline CDR1 is LNHDA and CDR2 is SQIVND (reference sequence). This CDR3 is built from 14 residues. The CDR3 region is CASRETGGSVEAFF. The CDR3 DNA sequence: TGTGCCAGCCGAGAGACAGGGGGGAGTGTTGAAGCTTTCTTT.